The 3 T cell receptor beta chains given below trace back to one sample, sequenced in a study of blood T cell repertoires in COVID-19. Generated by immunoSEQ multiplex PCR, the TCRdb table keeps only in-frame clones and is missing some. The table has about 230,000 clones, approximately 89% seen once; the top ten hold 3.5% to 4%. The sequenced sample was PBMCs or T cells enriched from blood (not recorded which). Receptors originate from a woman aged 30 to 39 with acute COVID-19.

CDR3 sequence reads: CASRSRDRVPYGYTF. CDR3 in DNA: TGTGCCAGCAGATCTAGGGACAGGGTGCCCTATGGCTACACCTTC. This chain links TRBV27 with TRBJ1-2, with 9 bases identical to TRBD1. In germline, CDR1 is MNHEY, CDR2 SMNVEV (reference sequence). V was clipped by 6 bases and J by 4 bases; unmatched bases: 9. The CDR3 runs 15 residues.

This chain links TRBV5-1 with TRBJ1-1, with a weak D call TRBD1 (6 bases). Germline V gene sequence: CDR1 SGHRS, CDR2 YFSETQ. Trimming took 0 bases from V and 4 from J, leaving 25 bases between them. The CDR3 totals 19 residues. CDR3 bases: TGCGCCAGCAGCTTGGAGAGGGAGTCCTACAGGGAAGGCAGCACTGAAGCTTTCTTT. Translation gives CASSLERESYREGSTEAFF.

This clone is a singleton in its sample. The chain recombines TRBV6-5 with TRBJ2-1, with 13 bases lining up with TRBD2. CDR1 and CDR2 (germline): MNHEY, SVGAGI. CDR3 length: 15 residues. V lost 6 bases and J lost 7; bases outside the gene matches: 6. CDR3: CASRDTSGGANEQFF. The CDR3 nucleotides are TGTGCCAGCAGAGATACTAGCGGGGGGGCGAATGAGCAGTTCTTC.